This T cell receptor beta chain is from a study of blood T cell repertoires in COVID-19. Study-level background: Donors in the United States, Italy and Spain gave samples during acute or convalescent COVID-19. In each case, the material was cDNA or gDNA derived from T cells, B-cell-depleted T cells, or PBMCs.

This CDR3 is 14 amino acids long. CDR1 is SGHRS and CDR2 is YFSETQ in the germline V gene. V lost 1 base and J 6 bases, leaving 14 bases between the germline ends. Original analysis: Counts of nucleated cells, estimated from reference gene primer amplification, were obtained. Assay: immunoSEQ multiplex PCR; the TCRdb copy retains only in-frame clones and omits some. V, J and clone size are taken as reported in that table, and D and trimming were inferred from the DNA itself. Of about 210,000 clones in the sample, 89% were seen once. The specimen sequenced was peripheral blood. The receptor comes from a woman aged 35 to 49 with acute or convalescent COVID-19. The V gene is TRBV5-1, the J gene TRBJ2-7; tentative D call: TRBD2 (6 bases). The DNA of the CDR3 is TGCGCCAGCAGCTTGTCGGTTGGGGGAGGCGAGCAGTACGTC. As protein: CASSLSVGGGEQYV.